These 10 T cell receptor beta chains were sequenced from one sample in a study of blood T cell repertoires in COVID-19. TCRdb's copy holds only in-frame clones and misses some; the assay was immunoSEQ multiplex PCR. The repertoire holds around 250,000 clones, with over 80% as singletons. Sequencing was performed on PBMCs or T cells enriched from blood (not recorded which). Receptors were obtained from a human donor in a cohort exposed to, infected with or recovered from COVID-19 (not recorded which). The donor label of this sample is uncertain.

In DNA, the CDR3 is TGTGCCAGCAGCTTACGAGGACAGGTTGGGGAGACCCAGTACTTC. Translation: CASSLRGQVGETQYF. V gene TRBV7-2 combines with J gene TRBJ2-5; TRBD1 agrees at 7 bases. Trimming at V came to 2 bases and at J to 5 bases, leaving 8 bases not matched to a gene. This CDR3 contains 15 residues. The germline V gene has CDR1 SGHTA and CDR2 FQGNSA.

The chain carries TRBV5-1 and TRBJ2-2, with 9 bases aligning to TRBD1. This CDR3 comprises 16 residues. Germline V gene data show CDR1 as SGHRS and CDR2 as YFSETQ. Unmatched junction bases numbered 11, after V lost 5 bases and J lost 6 bases. CDR3 in DNA: TGCGCCAGCAGTCTTACTCTACAGGGGGCTGCCGGGGAGCTGTTTTTT. The encoded protein is CASSLTLQGAAGELFF.

The chain joins TRBV7-8 to TRBJ2-3; 13 bases align to TRBD2. Germline CDR1 SGHVS, CDR2 FQNEAQ. The CDR3 contains 16 residues. J was trimmed by 6 bases and V by 5 bases; bases with no gene match: 8. The CDR3 region is CASSRTSGGPGDTQYF. Here the CDR3 DNA reads TGTGCCAGCAGCCGGACTAGCGGGGGACCTGGGGATACGCAGTATTTT.

This rearrangement joins TRBV29-1 to TRBJ1-1; 9 nucleotides align to TRBD1. The CDR3 has 15 residues. Germline V gene sequence: CDR1 SQVTM, CDR2 ANQGSEA. V gave up 4 bases and J gave up 5 bases; unmatched junction bases: 11. The CDR3 is CSVGDPLQGATEAFF. The CDR3 DNA reads as TGCAGCGTTGGTGATCCCTTACAGGGGGCAACTGAAGCTTTCTTT.

This rearrangement joins TRBV5-1 to TRBJ1-2, with 7 bases fitting TRBD1. The CDR3 has 16 residues. The V gene end was trimmed by 4 bases and the J gene end by 5 bases; junction bases not matched to a gene: 14. Germline CDR1 and CDR2: SGHRS and YFSETQ. CDR3 residues: CASSGGVETGRYGYTF. The CDR3 coding sequence is TGCGCCAGCAGCGGTGGAGTCGAGACAGGGAGGTATGGCTACACCTTC.

CDR3 sequence: CASSPLYQETQYF. CDR3 nucleotides: TGTGCCAGCAGTCCCCTTTACCAAGAGACCCAGTACTTC. The rearrangement uses TRBV27 and TRBJ2-5; D gene unclear. CDR3 length: 13 amino acids. The germline V gene has CDR1 MNHEY and CDR2 SMNVEV (reference sequence). V gave up 5 bases and J gave up 0 bases, with 7 bases separating them.

V and J are TRBV11-3 and TRBJ2-7; D might be TRBD2 (5 bases). The CDR3 extends over 13 amino acids. With 5 bases removed from V and 5 bases from J, the gap between germline ends came to 13 bases. Looked up from germline, CDR1 is SGHNT and CDR2 is YENEEA. The CDR3: CASSPGGGDEQYF. Written as DNA, the CDR3 is TGTGCCAGCAGCCCTGGAGGAGGCGACGAGCAGTACTTC.

The V gene is TRBV3-1 (or the pseudogene TRBV3-2), the J gene TRBJ2-7; 9 bases align to TRBD1. J was trimmed by 4 bases and V by 4 bases; bases with no gene match: 2. This CDR3 is built from 13 residues. The germline V gene encodes CDR1 LGHDT and CDR2 YNNKEL (reference sequence). The chain's CDR3 is CASSRGTGYEQYF. For the CDR3, the DNA is TGTGCCAGCAGCCGCGGGACAGGGTACGAGCAGTACTTC.

This chain joins TRBV4-2 and TRBJ1-5; D unclear. The CDR3 runs to 15 residues. Germline CDR1 and CDR2: LGHNA and YNFKEQ. Trimming shortened V by 0 bases and J by 0 bases, and 6 bases separated the two germline ends. This chain's CDR3 is CASSQDSYSNQPQHF. The CDR3 DNA is TGTGCCAGCAGCCAAGACAGTTATAGCAATCAGCCCCAGCATTTT.

V gene TRBV10-2 combines with J gene TRBJ1-6; D call uncertain. This CDR3 has 17 amino acids. Germline-derived CDR1 and CDR2 are WSHSY and SAAADI. Between the trimmed V and J ends, which lost 8 bases and 8 bases, there was a span of 25 bases. The CDR3, as DNA: TGCGCCAGCCGCGACCCCTCACGGCGGGGTCCGGATTCACCCCTCCACTTT. It translates to CASRDPSRRGPDSPLHF.